The rows below give T cell receptor beta chains drawn from one sample of a study of T cell responses to AZD1222 COVID-19 vaccine. The assay was immunoSEQ multiplex PCR, and TCRdb's table has in-frame clones only and misses some. The table has fewer than 110,000 clones, roughly 88% seen once. Sequences were derived from peripheral blood, sampled on day 0 of AZD1222 vaccination. The origin of the receptors is an adult in good health. CDR3s include the opening cysteine and the closing phenylalanine or tryptophan. The D gene is left open where the match is weak. The size field is filled for only some rows; it gives once, few, many or a size class.

j_gene: TRBJ1-4; abundance: .; v_gene: TRBV12-3/TRBV12-4; d_gene: .; CDR3nt: TGTGCCAGCAGTTTATTTGTACGTCAACTGTTTTTT; CDR3aa: CASSLFVRQLFF
j_gene: TRBJ2-1; abundance: .; v_gene: TRBV7-9; d_gene: .; CDR3nt: TGTGCCAGCAGCTTAGCGTACGGCGAGGGGAATGAGCAGTTCTTC; CDR3aa: CASSLAYGEGNEQFF
j_gene: TRBJ1-5; abundance: .; v_gene: TRBV10-2; d_gene: .; CDR3nt: TGCGCCAGCAGTGAGTGGGCTGAGCCCCAGCATTTT; CDR3aa: CASSEWAEPQHF
j_gene: TRBJ2-5; abundance: .; v_gene: TRBV6-1; d_gene: TRBD2; CDR3nt: TGTGCCAGCAGTGACGGACTAGCGGGAGGCGGCGAGACCCAGTACTTC; CDR3aa: CASSDGLAGGGETQYF
j_gene: TRBJ1-2; abundance: .; v_gene: TRBV27; d_gene: TRBD1; CDR3nt: TGTGCCAGCAGTTTATTGCGGCAGGGGGCGGTTGAGTATGGCTACACCTTC; CDR3aa: CASSLLRQGAVEYGYTF
j_gene: TRBJ2-7; abundance: few; v_gene: TRBV28; d_gene: TRBD2; CDR3nt: TGTGCCAGCAGCCTAAAATATCGTCTAGCGGTGCCCTACGAGCAGTACTTC; CDR3aa: CASSLKYRLAVPYEQYF
j_gene: TRBJ1-2; abundance: .; v_gene: TRBV19; d_gene: TRBD1; CDR3nt: TGTGCCAGTAGAAGGACAGGGGGCCGTCCGAGTCCCGGGAACTATGGCTACACCTTC; CDR3aa: CASRRTGGRPSPGNYGYTF
j_gene: TRBJ1-1; abundance: .; v_gene: TRBV11-2; d_gene: TRBD1; CDR3nt: TGTGCCAGCAGCTTCGGTGGGACAGGGGTTTCGAACACTGAAGCTTTCTTT; CDR3aa: CASSFGGTGVSNTEAFF
j_gene: TRBJ2-7; abundance: .; v_gene: TRBV19; d_gene: .; CDR3nt: TGTGCCAGTAGTATTGATGGCTACGAGCAGTACTTC; CDR3aa: CASSIDGYEQYF
j_gene: TRBJ1-1; abundance: .; v_gene: TRBV5-1; d_gene: .; CDR3nt: TGCGCCAGCAGCTTGTGGGGTGACGGCACTGAAGCTTTCTTT; CDR3aa: CASSLWGDGTEAFF
j_gene: TRBJ1-3; abundance: .; v_gene: TRBV7-8; d_gene: TRBD1; CDR3nt: TGTGCCAGCACCGAGGACAGGGAGGGTGGAAACACCATATATTTT; CDR3aa: CASTEDREGGNTIYF
j_gene: TRBJ2-7; abundance: once; v_gene: TRBV29-1; d_gene: .; CDR3nt: TGCAGCGTTGAAGAGGGCGGATCCTACGAGCAGTACTTC; CDR3aa: CSVEEGGSYEQYF
j_gene: TRBJ2-3; abundance: once; v_gene: TRBV6-2/TRBV6-3; d_gene: .; CDR3nt: TGTGCCAGCAGCCCAACCGGTGATACGCAGTATTTT; CDR3aa: CASSPTGDTQYF
j_gene: TRBJ2-1; abundance: .; v_gene: TRBV28; d_gene: TRBD2; CDR3nt: TGTGCCAGCAGTCGCCCCGCCGCGGGACTAGCGGGAGGGAATGAGCAGTTCTTC; CDR3aa: CASSRPAAGLAGGNEQFF
j_gene: TRBJ1-5; abundance: once; v_gene: TRBV6-2/TRBV6-3; d_gene: .; CDR3nt: TGTGCCAGCAGCCGCTACGGGGGGCAGAGAAATCAGCCCCAGCATTTT; CDR3aa: CASSRYGGQRNQPQHF
j_gene: TRBJ1-5; abundance: .; v_gene: TRBV3-1/TRBV3-2; d_gene: TRBD1; CDR3nt: TGTGCCAGCAGCCTTCAGGGGGGAAGCAATCAGCCCCAGCATTTT; CDR3aa: CASSLQGGSNQPQHF
j_gene: TRBJ1-4; abundance: .; v_gene: TRBV7-9; d_gene: .; CDR3nt: TGTGCCAGCAGCTTAGCGCAGGGTAGTAATGAAAAACTGTTTTTT; CDR3aa: CASSLAQGSNEKLFF